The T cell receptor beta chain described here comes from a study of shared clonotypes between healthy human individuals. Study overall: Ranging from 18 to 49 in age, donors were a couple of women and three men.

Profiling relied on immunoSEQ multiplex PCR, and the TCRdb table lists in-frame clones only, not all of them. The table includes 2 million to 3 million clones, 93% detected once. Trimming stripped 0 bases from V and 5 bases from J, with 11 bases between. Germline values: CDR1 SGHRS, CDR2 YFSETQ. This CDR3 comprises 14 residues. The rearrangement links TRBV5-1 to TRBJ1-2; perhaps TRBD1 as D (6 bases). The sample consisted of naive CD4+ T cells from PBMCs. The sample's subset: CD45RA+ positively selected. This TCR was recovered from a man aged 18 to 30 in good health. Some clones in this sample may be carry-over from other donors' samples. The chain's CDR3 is CASSLDAGAYGYTF. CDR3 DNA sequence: TGCGCCAGCAGCTTGGATGCGGGGGCGTATGGCTACACCTTC.